This is a list of T cell receptor beta chains from one sample in a study of T cell responses to AZD1222 COVID-19 vaccine. Using immunoSEQ multiplex PCR, the repertoire was profiled, and TCRdb retains in-frame clones only, with some absent. The sample comprises some 80,000 clones, roughly 80% of which are singletons, and 27% rests with the top ten. This sample comprised peripheral blood, obtained 28 days after the second dose of the MenACWY control vaccine. Receptor source: an adult who received the MenACWY meningococcal vaccine as a control. Both conserved end residues are part of each CDR3. D genes are given only for firm matches. Clone size is not always given. Where it is, it says once, few, many or a class for expanded clones.

j_call: TRBJ1-1; d_call: .; v_call: TRBV25-1; clone_size: .; cdr3_nt: TGTGCCAGCAGTGGGATGAACACTGAAGCTTTCTTT; cdr3_aa: CASSGMNTEAFF
j_call: TRBJ1-6; d_call: .; v_call: TRBV9; clone_size: .; cdr3_nt: TGTGCCAGCAGCGAGGGGACGGGGAGCTCCTATAATTCACCCCTCCACTTT; cdr3_aa: CASSEGTGSSYNSPLHF
j_call: TRBJ1-5; d_call: TRBD1; v_call: TRBV19; clone_size: .; cdr3_nt: TGTGCCAGTAGTATCACAGGGGGCGGTCAGCCCCAGCATTTT; cdr3_aa: CASSITGGGQPQHF
j_call: TRBJ2-2; d_call: .; v_call: TRBV24-1; clone_size: .; cdr3_nt: TGTGCCACCAGTGCGGGAACCGGGGAGCTGTTTTTT; cdr3_aa: CATSAGTGELFF
j_call: TRBJ2-6; d_call: .; v_call: TRBV11-1; clone_size: .; cdr3_nt: TGTGCCAGCAGCTTAGCGCCCTATGGGGCTGGGGCCAACGTCCTGACTTTC; cdr3_aa: CASSLAPYGAGANVLTF
j_call: TRBJ1-2; d_call: TRBD1; v_call: TRBV2; clone_size: .; cdr3_nt: TGTGCCAGCAGTACGGACAGGGTATACGGCTACACCTTC; cdr3_aa: CASSTDRVYGYTF
j_call: TRBJ2-2; d_call: TRBD1; v_call: TRBV29-1; clone_size: .; cdr3_nt: TGCAGCGTCGGCGGGACAGGGGGCACCGGGGAGCTGTTTTTT; cdr3_aa: CSVGGTGGTGELFF
j_call: TRBJ2-5; d_call: TRBD2; v_call: TRBV10-2; clone_size: .; cdr3_nt: TGCGCCAGCAGTAGACTAGCGGGGGGCCCACAAGAGACCCAGTACTTC; cdr3_aa: CASSRLAGGPQETQYF
j_call: TRBJ1-1; d_call: .; v_call: TRBV5-1; clone_size: .; cdr3_nt: TGCGCCAGCAGCTTGGTCCCAAGACCGGGCACCGTGAACACTGAAGCTTTCTTT; cdr3_aa: CASSLVPRPGTVNTEAFF
j_call: TRBJ1-1; d_call: .; v_call: TRBV19; clone_size: .; cdr3_nt: TGTGCCAGTACTCAGCCCGGGTCAAACACTGAAGCTTTCTTT; cdr3_aa: CASTQPGSNTEAFF
j_call: TRBJ2-1; d_call: .; v_call: TRBV6-6; clone_size: .; cdr3_nt: TGTGCCAGCAAAAAAGGGTTCGGGGAGAATGAGCAGTTCTTC; cdr3_aa: CASKKGFGENEQFF
j_call: TRBJ2-6; d_call: .; v_call: TRBV13; clone_size: .; cdr3_nt: TGTGCCAGCAGCTCATACCGGGTTTCGAAATCCAGCTCTGGGGCCAACGTCCTGACTTTC; cdr3_aa: CASSSYRVSKSSSGANVLTF
j_call: TRBJ1-1; d_call: .; v_call: TRBV18; clone_size: .; cdr3_nt: TGTGCCAGCTCAGATTCTTACGCCACTGAAGCTTTCTTT; cdr3_aa: CASSDSYATEAFF
j_call: TRBJ1-2; d_call: .; v_call: TRBV5-4; clone_size: .; cdr3_nt: TGTGCCAGCAGCTTGGTAGGGAATCCCTATGGCTACACCTTC; cdr3_aa: CASSLVGNPYGYTF
j_call: TRBJ1-6; d_call: TRBD1; v_call: TRBV5-1; clone_size: .; cdr3_nt: TGCGCCAGCAGGAGACAGGGGGCTTCTAGTGATTCACCCCTCCACTTT; cdr3_aa: CASRRQGASSDSPLHF
j_call: TRBJ1-2; d_call: TRBD1; v_call: TRBV27; clone_size: .; cdr3_nt: TGTGCCAGCAGTCCCCTCACAGGGGTTGGCTACACCTTC; cdr3_aa: CASSPLTGVGYTF
j_call: TRBJ2-1; d_call: .; v_call: TRBV9; clone_size: .; cdr3_nt: TGTGCCAGCAGCTCCGGGGGAGGGGGAGGCTTCTACAATGAGCAGTTCTTC; cdr3_aa: CASSSGGGGGFYNEQFF
j_call: TRBJ1-1; d_call: TRBD1; v_call: TRBV25-1; clone_size: .; cdr3_nt: TGTGCCAGCAGACGACAGGGAAGTACTGAAGCTTTCTTT; cdr3_aa: CASRRQGSTEAFF
j_call: TRBJ2-5; d_call: TRBD2; v_call: TRBV19; clone_size: .; cdr3_nt: TGTGCCAGTAGTACTTCCACCGGGACTACAGAGACCCAGTACTTC; cdr3_aa: CASSTSTGTTETQYF
j_call: TRBJ2-3; d_call: .; v_call: TRBV5-1; clone_size: .; cdr3_nt: TGCGCCAGCAGCCGCGGGAGCACAGATACGCAGTATTTT; cdr3_aa: CASSRGSTDTQYF
j_call: TRBJ2-7; d_call: TRBD2; v_call: TRBV2; clone_size: once; cdr3_nt: TGTGCCAGCAGACATAGCGGGAGCTCCTACGAGCAGTACTTC; cdr3_aa: CASRHSGSSYEQYF
j_call: TRBJ2-3; d_call: .; v_call: TRBV7-9; clone_size: .; cdr3_nt: TGTGCCAGCAGTCAACTAACAGGGAAGGCAGATACGCAGTATTTT; cdr3_aa: CASSQLTGKADTQYF
j_call: TRBJ2-1; d_call: TRBD2; v_call: TRBV29-1; clone_size: .; cdr3_nt: TGCAGCGTTGAAGCCCAGGGACTAGCGGGAGGTTCAGTCAATGAGCAGTTCTTC; cdr3_aa: CSVEAQGLAGGSVNEQFF
j_call: TRBJ1-1; d_call: .; v_call: TRBV29-1; clone_size: .; cdr3_nt: TGCAGCGTTGAATCCCAACCGATGAACACTGAAGCTTTCTTT; cdr3_aa: CSVESQPMNTEAFF
j_call: TRBJ1-6; d_call: .; v_call: TRBV7-2; clone_size: .; cdr3_nt: TGTGCCAGCAGCTTAGCGTCGGGGCGCAATTCACCCCTCCACTTT; cdr3_aa: CASSLASGRNSPLHF
j_call: TRBJ2-3; d_call: .; v_call: TRBV7-9; clone_size: once; cdr3_nt: TGTGCCAGCAGCTTAGACACAGATACGCAGTATTTT; cdr3_aa: CASSLDTDTQYF
j_call: TRBJ2-3; d_call: .; v_call: TRBV7-2; clone_size: .; cdr3_nt: TGTGCCAGCAGCTTAGTCATTGGCAGCACAGATACGCAGTATTTT; cdr3_aa: CASSLVIGSTDTQYF
j_call: TRBJ1-1; d_call: TRBD1; v_call: TRBV7-2; clone_size: .; cdr3_nt: TGTGCCAGCAGCTTACAGGGGGCGACTGAAGCTTTCTTT; cdr3_aa: CASSLQGATEAFF
j_call: TRBJ2-1; d_call: .; v_call: TRBV7-8; clone_size: .; cdr3_nt: TGTGCCAGCAGCTTAGGGCCGAGCTCCTACAATGAGCAGTTCTTC; cdr3_aa: CASSLGPSSYNEQFF
j_call: TRBJ1-5; d_call: .; v_call: TRBV14; clone_size: .; cdr3_nt: TGTGCCAGCAGCCAAGATCGGGGCCGATCGGGGCCCCAGCATTTT; cdr3_aa: CASSQDRGRSGPQHF
j_call: TRBJ2-1; d_call: TRBD2; v_call: TRBV5-1; clone_size: .; cdr3_nt: TGCGCCAGCAGCCCTGGGGAGGGACTAGCGAATGAGCAGTTCTTC; cdr3_aa: CASSPGEGLANEQFF
j_call: TRBJ1-3; d_call: TRBD1; v_call: TRBV5-1; clone_size: few; cdr3_nt: TGCGCCAGCAGCCCCGGGACAGGCTCTGGAAACACCATATATTTT; cdr3_aa: CASSPGTGSGNTIYF
j_call: TRBJ1-5; d_call: TRBD1; v_call: TRBV19; clone_size: .; cdr3_nt: TGTGCCAGTAGTGTAGGACAGGTTTATCAGCCCCAGCATTTT; cdr3_aa: CASSVGQVYQPQHF
j_call: TRBJ2-2; d_call: .; v_call: TRBV5-1; clone_size: .; cdr3_nt: TGCGCCAGCAGCTCATTACAGTTCACCGGGGAGCTGTTTTTT; cdr3_aa: CASSSLQFTGELFF
j_call: TRBJ2-5; d_call: .; v_call: TRBV30; clone_size: .; cdr3_nt: TGTGCCTGGAGTGTTTCAGGGGGGAACCAAGAGACCCAGTACTTC; cdr3_aa: CAWSVSGGNQETQYF
j_call: TRBJ2-1; d_call: TRBD2; v_call: TRBV7-3; clone_size: .; cdr3_nt: TGTGCCAGCAGCTCCGGGACTAGCAAGGGTGAGCAGTTCTTC; cdr3_aa: CASSSGTSKGEQFF
j_call: TRBJ1-4; d_call: .; v_call: TRBV7-9; clone_size: .; cdr3_nt: TGTGCCAGCAGCTTAGCGGGCCAAACTAATGAAAAACTGTTTTTT; cdr3_aa: CASSLAGQTNEKLFF
j_call: TRBJ2-7; d_call: .; v_call: TRBV6-2/TRBV6-3; clone_size: .; cdr3_nt: TGTGCCAGCAGTTCCCCGCCAGGGGCAACCTACGAGCAGTACTTC; cdr3_aa: CASSSPPGATYEQYF
j_call: TRBJ2-2; d_call: .; v_call: TRBV15; clone_size: .; cdr3_nt: TGTGCCACCAGCAGAGGTCTTCTGGGCACCGGGGAGCTGTTTTTT; cdr3_aa: CATSRGLLGTGELFF
j_call: TRBJ1-1; d_call: .; v_call: TRBV25-1; clone_size: .; cdr3_nt: TGTGCCAGCAGTGTGGCGGGGACGAACACTGAAGCTTTCTTT; cdr3_aa: CASSVAGTNTEAFF
j_call: TRBJ1-5; d_call: .; v_call: TRBV28; clone_size: .; cdr3_nt: TGTGCCAGCAACAAGGGGGGTAGGATTCAGCCCCAGCATTTT; cdr3_aa: CASNKGGRIQPQHF
j_call: TRBJ2-2; d_call: TRBD1; v_call: TRBV2; clone_size: .; cdr3_nt: TGTGCCAGCGGGGACAGGACCAGGACCGGGGAGCTGTTTTTT; cdr3_aa: CASGDRTRTGELFF
j_call: TRBJ1-1; d_call: .; v_call: TRBV30; clone_size: few; cdr3_nt: TGTGCCTGGAGACTTAAAGGACCGAACGGTGAAGCTTTCTTT; cdr3_aa: CAWRLKGPNGEAFF